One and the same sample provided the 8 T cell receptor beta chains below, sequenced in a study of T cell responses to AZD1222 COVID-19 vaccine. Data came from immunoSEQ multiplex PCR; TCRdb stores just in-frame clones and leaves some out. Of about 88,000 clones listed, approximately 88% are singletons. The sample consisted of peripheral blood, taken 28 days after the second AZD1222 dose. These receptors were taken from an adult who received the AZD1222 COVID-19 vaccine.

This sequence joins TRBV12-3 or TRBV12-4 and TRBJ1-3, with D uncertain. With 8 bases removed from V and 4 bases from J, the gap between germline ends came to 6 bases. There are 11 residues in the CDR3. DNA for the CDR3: TGTGCCAGCCGAAGGGGAAACACCATATATTTT. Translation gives CASRRGNTIYF.

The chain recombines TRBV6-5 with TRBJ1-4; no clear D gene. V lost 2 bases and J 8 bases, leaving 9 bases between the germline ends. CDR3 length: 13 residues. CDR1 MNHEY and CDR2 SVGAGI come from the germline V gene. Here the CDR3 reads CASSYDAREKLFF. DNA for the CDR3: TGTGCCAGCAGTTACGACGCGAGGGAAAAACTGTTTTTT.

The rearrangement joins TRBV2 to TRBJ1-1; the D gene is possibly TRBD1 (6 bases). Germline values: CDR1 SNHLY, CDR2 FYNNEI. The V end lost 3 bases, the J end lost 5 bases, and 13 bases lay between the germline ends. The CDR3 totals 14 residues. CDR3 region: CASSEQGPRTEAFF. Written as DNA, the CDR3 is TGTGCCAGCAGTGAGCAGGGGCCCAGGACTGAAGCTTTCTTT.

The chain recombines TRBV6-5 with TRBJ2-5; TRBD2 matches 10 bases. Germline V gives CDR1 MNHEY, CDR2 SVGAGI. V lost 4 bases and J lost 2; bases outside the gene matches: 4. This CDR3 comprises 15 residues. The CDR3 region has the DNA TGTGCCAGCAGTTGGCAGCGGGGGGGGCAAGAGACCCAGTACTTC. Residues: CASSWQRGGQETQYF.

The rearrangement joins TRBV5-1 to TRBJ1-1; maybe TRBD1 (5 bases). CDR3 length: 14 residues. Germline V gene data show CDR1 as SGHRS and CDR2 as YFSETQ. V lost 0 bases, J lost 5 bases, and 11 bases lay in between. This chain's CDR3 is CASSLELGDTEAFF. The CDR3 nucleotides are TGCGCCAGCAGCTTGGAGTTAGGGGATACTGAAGCTTTCTTT.

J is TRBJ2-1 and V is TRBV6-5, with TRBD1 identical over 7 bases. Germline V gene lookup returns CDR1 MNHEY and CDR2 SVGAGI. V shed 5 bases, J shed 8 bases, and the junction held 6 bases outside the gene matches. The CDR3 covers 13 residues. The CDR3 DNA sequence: TGTGCCAGCAGTCTGACAGGGTTCGATGAGCAGTTCTTC. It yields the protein CASSLTGFDEQFF.

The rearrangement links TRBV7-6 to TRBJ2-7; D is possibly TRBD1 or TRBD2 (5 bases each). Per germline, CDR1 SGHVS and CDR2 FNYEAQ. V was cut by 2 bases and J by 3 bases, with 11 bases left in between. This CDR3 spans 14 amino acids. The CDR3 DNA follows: TGTGCCAGCAGCTTACAGGGACCGAACTACGAGCAGTACTTC. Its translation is CASSLQGPNYEQYF.

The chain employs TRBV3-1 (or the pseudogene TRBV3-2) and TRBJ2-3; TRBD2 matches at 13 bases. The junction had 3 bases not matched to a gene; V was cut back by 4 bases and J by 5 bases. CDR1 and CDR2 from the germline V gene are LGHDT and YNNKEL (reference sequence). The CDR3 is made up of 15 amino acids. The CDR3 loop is CASSRWTSGGDTQYF. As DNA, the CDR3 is TGTGCCAGCAGCCGTTGGACTAGCGGGGGAGATACGCAGTATTTT.